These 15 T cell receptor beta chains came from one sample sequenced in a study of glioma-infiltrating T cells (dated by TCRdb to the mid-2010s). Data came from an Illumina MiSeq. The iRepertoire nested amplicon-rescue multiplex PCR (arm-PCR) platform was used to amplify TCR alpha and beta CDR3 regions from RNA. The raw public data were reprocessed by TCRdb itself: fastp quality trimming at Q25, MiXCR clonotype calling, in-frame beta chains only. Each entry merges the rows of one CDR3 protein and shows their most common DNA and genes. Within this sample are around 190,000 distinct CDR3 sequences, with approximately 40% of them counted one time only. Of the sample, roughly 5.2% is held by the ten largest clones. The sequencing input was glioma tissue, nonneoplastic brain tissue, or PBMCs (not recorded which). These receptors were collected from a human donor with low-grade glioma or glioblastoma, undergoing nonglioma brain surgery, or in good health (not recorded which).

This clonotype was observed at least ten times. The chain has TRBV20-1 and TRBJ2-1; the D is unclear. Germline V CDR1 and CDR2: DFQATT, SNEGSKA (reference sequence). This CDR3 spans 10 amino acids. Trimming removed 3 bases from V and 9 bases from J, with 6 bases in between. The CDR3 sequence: CSASISEQFF. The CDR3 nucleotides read TGCAGTGCTAGTATCAGTGAGCAGTTCTTC.

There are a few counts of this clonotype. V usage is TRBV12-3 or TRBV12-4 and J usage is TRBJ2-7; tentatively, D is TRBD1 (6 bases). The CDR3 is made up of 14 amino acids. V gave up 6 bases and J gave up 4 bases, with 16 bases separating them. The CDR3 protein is CASSPNRVGYEQYF. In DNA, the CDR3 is TGTGCCAGCAGCCCTAACAGGGTTGGATACGAGCAGTACTTC.

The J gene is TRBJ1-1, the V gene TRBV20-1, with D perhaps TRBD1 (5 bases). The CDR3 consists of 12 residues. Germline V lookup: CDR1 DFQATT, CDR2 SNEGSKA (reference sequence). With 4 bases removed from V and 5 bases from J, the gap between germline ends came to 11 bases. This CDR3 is CSANHDSTEAFF. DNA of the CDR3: TGCAGTGCTAATCATGACAGTACTGAAGCTTTCTTT.

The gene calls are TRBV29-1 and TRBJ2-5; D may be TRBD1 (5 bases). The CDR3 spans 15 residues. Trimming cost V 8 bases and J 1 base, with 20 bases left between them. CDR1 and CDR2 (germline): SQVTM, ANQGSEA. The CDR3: CSLLTWGRSQETQYF. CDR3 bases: TGCAGCCTCCTAACTTGGGGCAGGAGCCAAGAGACCCAGTACTTC.

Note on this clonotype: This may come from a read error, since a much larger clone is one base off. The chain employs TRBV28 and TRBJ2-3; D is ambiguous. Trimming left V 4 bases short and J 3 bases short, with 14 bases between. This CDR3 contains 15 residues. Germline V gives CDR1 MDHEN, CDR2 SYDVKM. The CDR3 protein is CASSSPRATTDTQYF. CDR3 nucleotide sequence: TGTGCCAGCAGTTCCCCCCGGGCCACGACAGATACGCAGTATTTT.

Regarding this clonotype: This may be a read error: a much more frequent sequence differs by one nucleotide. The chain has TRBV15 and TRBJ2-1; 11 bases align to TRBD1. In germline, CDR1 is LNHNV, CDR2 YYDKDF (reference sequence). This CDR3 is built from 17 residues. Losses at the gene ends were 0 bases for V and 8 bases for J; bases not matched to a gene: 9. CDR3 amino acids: CATSRDPQGQGVDEQFF. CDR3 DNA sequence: TGTGCCACCAGCAGAGATCCCCAGGGACAGGGGGTAGATGAGCAGTTCTTC.

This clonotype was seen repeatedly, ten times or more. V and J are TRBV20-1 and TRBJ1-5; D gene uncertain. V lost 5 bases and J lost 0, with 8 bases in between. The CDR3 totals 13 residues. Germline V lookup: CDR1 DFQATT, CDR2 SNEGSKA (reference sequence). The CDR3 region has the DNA TGCAGTGCTTCGACTTATAGCAATCAGCCCCAGCATTTT. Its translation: CSASTYSNQPQHF.

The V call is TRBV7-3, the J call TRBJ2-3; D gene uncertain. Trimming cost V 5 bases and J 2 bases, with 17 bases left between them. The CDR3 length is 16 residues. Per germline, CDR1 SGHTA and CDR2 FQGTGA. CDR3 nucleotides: TGTGCCAGCAGCCCCCCCTGGCGCGGACCCACAGATACGCAGTATTTT. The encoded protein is CASSPPWRGPTDTQYF.

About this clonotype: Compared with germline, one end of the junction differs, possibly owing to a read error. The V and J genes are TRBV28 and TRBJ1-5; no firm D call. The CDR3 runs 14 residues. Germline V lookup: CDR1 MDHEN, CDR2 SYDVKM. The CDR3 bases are TGTGCCAGCAGTTTGGCCGGATTCAATCACCCCCAGCATTTT. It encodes CASSLAGFNHPQHF.

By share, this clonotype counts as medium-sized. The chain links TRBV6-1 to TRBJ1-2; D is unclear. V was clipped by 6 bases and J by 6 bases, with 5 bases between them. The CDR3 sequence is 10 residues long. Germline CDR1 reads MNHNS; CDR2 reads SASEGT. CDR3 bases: TGTGCCAGCAGGGAGGATGGCTACACCTTC. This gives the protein CASREDGYTF.

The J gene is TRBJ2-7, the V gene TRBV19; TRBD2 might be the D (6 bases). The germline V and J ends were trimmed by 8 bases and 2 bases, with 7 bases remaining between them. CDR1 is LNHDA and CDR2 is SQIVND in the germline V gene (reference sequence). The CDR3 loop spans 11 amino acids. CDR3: CASGEAYEQYF. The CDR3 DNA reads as TGTGCCAGTGGGGAGGCCTACGAGCAGTACTTC.

CDR3: CASSFGGLGMNTEAFF. Written as DNA, the CDR3 is TGTGCCAGCAGCTTCGGAGGGCTCGGGATGAACACTGAAGCTTTCTTT. The gene calls are TRBV11-2 and TRBJ1-1; no clear D. Germline CDR1 SGHAT, CDR2 FQNNGV. CDR3 size: 16 residues. V lost 3 bases to trimming and J lost 0 bases, with 14 bases between them.

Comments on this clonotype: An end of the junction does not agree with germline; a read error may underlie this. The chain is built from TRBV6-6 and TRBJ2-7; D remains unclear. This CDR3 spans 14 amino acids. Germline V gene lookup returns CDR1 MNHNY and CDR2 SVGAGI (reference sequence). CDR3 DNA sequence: TGTGCCAGAAGTTACAAGGGAAACTCCTACGAGCAGTACTTC. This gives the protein CARSYKGNSYEQYF.

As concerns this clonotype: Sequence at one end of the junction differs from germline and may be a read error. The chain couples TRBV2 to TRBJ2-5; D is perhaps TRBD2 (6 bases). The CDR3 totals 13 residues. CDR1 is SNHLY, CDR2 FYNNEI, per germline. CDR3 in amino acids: CASSAGTLETKYF. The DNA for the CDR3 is TGTGCCAGCAGTGCCGGGACTCTAGAGACCAAGTACTTC.

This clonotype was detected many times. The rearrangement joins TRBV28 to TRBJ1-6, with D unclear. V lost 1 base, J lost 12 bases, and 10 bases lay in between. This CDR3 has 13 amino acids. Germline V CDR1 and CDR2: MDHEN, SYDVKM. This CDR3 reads CASSLLASQPLHF. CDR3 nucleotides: TGTGCCAGCAGTTTATTGGCCTCCCAACCCCTCCACTTT.